The entry that follows covers one T cell receptor beta chain sequence. Antigen specificity is unknown. This specimen includes other DNA sequences encoding the same CDR3. The sample originates from a study of blood T cell dynamics during melanoma immunotherapy. The germline V gene has CDR1 MNHNS and CDR2 SASEGT. With V trimmed by 4 bases and J by 1 base, 4 bases remained unmatched. The CDR3 runs to 15 residues. Indicated time point: week 3, after first cycle of checkpoint inhibitor. Disease control meant complete response, partial response or stable disease at 12 weeks. General study findings and limits: PBMC repertoires of eventual disease-control patients split at W3 into clonality or diversity gains.

DNA loading was fixed at 300 to 350 ng for all bulk PBMC samples. Assay used: immunoSEQ multiplex PCR; TCRdb lists only in-frame clones, some missing. The sample includes approximately 11,000 clones, approximately 90% of them seen just once. The TCR was taken from a human donor with melanoma. The chain carries TRBV6-1 and TRBJ1-5, with 7 bases fitting TRBD1. Sequences were derived from blood, sampled from a patient treated with checkpoint blockade. CDR3 DNA: TGTGCCAGCAGTGCCCAGGGGGGAAGCAATCAGCCCCAGCATTTT. It specifies CASSAQGGSNQPQHF.